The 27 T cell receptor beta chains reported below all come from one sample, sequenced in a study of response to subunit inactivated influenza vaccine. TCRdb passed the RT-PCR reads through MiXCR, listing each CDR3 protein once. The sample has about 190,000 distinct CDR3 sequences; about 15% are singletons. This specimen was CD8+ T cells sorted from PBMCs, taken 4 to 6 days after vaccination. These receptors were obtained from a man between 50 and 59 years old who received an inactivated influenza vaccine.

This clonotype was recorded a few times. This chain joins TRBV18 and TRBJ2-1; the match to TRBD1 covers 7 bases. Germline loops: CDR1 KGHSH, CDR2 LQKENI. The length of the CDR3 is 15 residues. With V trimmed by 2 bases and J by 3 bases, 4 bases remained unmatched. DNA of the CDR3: TGTGCCAGCTCACCAAGAGGGGGCTTCTACAATGAGCAGTTCTTC. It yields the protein CASSPRGGFYNEQFF.

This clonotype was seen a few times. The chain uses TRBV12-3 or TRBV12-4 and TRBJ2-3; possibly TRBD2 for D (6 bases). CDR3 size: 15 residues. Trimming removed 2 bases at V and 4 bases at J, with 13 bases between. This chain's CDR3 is CASSLNQGGADTQYF. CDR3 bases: TGTGCCAGCAGTTTAAACCAGGGCGGGGCAGATACGCAGTATTTT.

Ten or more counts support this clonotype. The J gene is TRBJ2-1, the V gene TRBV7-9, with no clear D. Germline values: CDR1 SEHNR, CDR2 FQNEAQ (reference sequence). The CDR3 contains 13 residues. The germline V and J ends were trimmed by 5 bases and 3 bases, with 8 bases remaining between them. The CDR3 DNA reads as TGTGCCAGCAGCCCATTAAACTACAATGAGCAGTTCTTC. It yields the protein CASSPLNYNEQFF.

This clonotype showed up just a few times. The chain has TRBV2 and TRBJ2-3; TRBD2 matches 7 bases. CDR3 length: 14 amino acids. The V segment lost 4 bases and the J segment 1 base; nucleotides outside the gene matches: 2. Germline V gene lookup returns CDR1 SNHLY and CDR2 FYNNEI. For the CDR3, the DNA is TGTGCCAGCAGTGGGGGGGGTGGCACAGATACGCAGTATTTT. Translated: CASSGGGGTDTQYF.

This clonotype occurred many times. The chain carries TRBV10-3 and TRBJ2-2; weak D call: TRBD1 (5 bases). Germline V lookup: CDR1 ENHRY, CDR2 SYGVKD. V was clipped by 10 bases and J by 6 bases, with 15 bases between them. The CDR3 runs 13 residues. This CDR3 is CATFDSRAGELFF. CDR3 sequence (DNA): TGTGCCACCTTCGACAGTAGGGCCGGGGAGCTGTTTTTT.

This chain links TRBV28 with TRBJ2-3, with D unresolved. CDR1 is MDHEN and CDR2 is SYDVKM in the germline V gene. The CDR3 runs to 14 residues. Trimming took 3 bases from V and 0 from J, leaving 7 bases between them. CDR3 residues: CASSFQSSTDTQYF. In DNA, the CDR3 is TGTGCCAGCAGTTTTCAGAGTAGCACAGATACGCAGTATTTT. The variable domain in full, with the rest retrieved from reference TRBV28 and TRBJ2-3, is DVKVTQSSRYLVKRTGEKVFLECVQDMDHENMFWYRQDPGLGLRLIYFSYDVKMKEKGDIPEGYSVSREKKERFSLILESASTNQTSMYLCASSFQSSTDTQYFGPGTRLTVL.

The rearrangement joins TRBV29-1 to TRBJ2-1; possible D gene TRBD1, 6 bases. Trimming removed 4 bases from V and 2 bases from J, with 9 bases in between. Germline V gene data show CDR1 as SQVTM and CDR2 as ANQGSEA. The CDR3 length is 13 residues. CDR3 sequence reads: CSVGAGAYNEQFF. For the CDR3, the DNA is TGCAGCGTTGGGGCAGGGGCCTACAATGAGCAGTTCTTC.

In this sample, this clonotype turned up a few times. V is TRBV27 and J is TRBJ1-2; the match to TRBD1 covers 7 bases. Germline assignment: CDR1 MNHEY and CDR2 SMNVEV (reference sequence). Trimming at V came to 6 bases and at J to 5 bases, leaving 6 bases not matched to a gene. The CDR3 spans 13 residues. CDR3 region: CASSLKTGYGYTF. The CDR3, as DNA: TGTGCCAGCAGCTTAAAGACAGGGTATGGCTACACCTTC.

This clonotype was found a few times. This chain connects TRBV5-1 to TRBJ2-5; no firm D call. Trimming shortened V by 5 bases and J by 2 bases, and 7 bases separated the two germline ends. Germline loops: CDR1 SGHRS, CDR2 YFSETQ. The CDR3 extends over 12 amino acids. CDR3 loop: CASRPDQETQYF. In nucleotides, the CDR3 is TGCGCCAGCAGACCCGATCAAGAGACCCAGTACTTC. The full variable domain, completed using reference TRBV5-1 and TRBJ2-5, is KAGVTQTPRYLIKTRGQQVTLSCSPISGHRSVSWYQQTPGQGLQFLFEYFSETQRNKGNFPGRFSGRQFSNSRSEMNVSTLELGDSALYLCASRPDQETQYFGPGTRLLVL.

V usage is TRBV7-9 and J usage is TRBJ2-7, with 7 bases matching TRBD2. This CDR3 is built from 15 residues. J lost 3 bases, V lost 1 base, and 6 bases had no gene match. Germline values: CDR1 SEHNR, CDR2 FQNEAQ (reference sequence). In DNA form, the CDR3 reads TGTGCCAGCAGCTTAGTGCGGGAGAATCTCTACGAGCAGTACTTC. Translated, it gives CASSLVRENLYEQYF.

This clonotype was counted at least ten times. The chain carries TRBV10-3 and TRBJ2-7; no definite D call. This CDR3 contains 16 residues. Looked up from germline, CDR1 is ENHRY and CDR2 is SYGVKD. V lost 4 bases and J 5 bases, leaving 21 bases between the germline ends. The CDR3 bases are TGTGCCATCAGTGGGAGACCGGACGGTAAATTGGACGAGCAGTACTTC. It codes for CAISGRPDGKLDEQYF.

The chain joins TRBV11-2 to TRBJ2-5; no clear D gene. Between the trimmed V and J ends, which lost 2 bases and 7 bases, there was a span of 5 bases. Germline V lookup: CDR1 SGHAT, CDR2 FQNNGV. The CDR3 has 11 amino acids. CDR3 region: CASSLLGTQYF. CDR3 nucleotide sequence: TGTGCCAGCAGCTTATTAGGGACCCAGTACTTC.

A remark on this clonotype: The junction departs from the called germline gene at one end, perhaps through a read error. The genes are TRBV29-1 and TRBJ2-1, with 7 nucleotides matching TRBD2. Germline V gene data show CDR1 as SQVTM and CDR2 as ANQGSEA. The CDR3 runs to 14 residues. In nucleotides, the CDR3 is TGCAGCGTTAGCGGGGACGGGTGGACCAATGAGAAGTTCTTC. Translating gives CSVSGDGWTNEKFF.

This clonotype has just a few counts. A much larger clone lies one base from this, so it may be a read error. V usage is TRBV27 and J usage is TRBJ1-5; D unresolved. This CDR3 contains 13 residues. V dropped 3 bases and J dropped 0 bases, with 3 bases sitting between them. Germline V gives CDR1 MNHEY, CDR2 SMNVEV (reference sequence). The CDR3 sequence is CASSFNSNQPQHF. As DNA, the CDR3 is TGTGCCAGCAGTTTTAATAGCAATCAGCCCCAGCATTTT.

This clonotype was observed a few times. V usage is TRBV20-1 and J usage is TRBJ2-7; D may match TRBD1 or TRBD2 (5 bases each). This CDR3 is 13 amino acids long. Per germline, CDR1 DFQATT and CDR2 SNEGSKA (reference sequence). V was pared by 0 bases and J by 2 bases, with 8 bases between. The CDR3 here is CSARDRETYEQYF. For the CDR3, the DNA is TGCAGTGCTAGAGACAGGGAGACCTACGAGCAGTACTTC.

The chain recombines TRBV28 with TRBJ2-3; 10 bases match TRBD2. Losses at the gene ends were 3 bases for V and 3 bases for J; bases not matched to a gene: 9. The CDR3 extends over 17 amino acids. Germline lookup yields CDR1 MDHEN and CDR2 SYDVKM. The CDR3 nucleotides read TGTGCCAGCAGTTTGGCGCTAGCGGGAGAGGAGACAGATACGCAGTATTTT. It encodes CASSLALAGEETDTQYF.

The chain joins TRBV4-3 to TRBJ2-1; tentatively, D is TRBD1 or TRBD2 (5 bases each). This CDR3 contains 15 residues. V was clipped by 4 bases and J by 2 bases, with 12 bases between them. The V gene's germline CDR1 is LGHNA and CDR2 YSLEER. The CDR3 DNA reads TGCGCCAGCAGCCGCCTTCGGGACCCCTACAATGAGCAGTTCTTC. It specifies CASSRLRDPYNEQFF.

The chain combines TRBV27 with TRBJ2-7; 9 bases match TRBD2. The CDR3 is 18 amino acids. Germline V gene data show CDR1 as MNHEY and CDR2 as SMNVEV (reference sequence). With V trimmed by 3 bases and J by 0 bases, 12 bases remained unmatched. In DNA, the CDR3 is TGTGCCAGCAGTTTCGGGCGGGAGGGCCTAATTAGCTCCTACGAGCAGTACTTC. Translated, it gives CASSFGREGLISSYEQYF.

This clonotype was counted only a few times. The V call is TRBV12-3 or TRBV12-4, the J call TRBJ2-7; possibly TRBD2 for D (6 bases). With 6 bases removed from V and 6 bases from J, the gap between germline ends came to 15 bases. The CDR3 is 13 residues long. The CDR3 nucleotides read TGTGCCAGCAGCCCCAAAAGCGGGCGCGAGCAGTACTTC. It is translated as CASSPKSGREQYF.

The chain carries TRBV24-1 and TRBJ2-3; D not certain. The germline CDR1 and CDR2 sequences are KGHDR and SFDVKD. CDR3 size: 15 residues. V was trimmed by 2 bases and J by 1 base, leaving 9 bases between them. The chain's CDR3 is CATSDSPWGTDTQYF. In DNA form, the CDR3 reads TGTGCCACCAGTGATTCGCCCTGGGGCACAGATACGCAGTATTTT.

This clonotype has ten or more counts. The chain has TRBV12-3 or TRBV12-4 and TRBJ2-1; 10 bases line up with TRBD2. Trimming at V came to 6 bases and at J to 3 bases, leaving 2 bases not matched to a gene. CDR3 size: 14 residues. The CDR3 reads CASSTSGIYNEQFF. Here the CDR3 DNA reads TGTGCCAGCAGCACTAGCGGGATCTACAATGAGCAGTTCTTC.

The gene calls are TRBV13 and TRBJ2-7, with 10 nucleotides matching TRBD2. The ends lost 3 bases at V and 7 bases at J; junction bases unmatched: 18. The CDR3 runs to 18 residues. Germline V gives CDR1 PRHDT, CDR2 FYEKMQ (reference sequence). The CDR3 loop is CASSFVRRSGGVLREQYF. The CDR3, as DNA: TGTGCCAGCAGCTTTGTTCGTCGAAGCGGGGGGGTTCTGAGGGAGCAGTACTTC.

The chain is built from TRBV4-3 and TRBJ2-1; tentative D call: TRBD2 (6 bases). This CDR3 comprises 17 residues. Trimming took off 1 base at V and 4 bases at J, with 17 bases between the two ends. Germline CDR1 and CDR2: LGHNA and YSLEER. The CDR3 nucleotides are TGCGCCAGCAGCCAAGGGGTCCGGGACTCCTTTTACAATGAGCAGTTCTTC. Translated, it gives CASSQGVRDSFYNEQFF.

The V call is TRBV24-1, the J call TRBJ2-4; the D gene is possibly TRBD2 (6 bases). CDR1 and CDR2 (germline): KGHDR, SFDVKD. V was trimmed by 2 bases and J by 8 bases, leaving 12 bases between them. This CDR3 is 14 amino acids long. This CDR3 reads CATSDSTSSYIQYF. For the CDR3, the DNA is TGTGCCACCAGTGATTCGACTAGTAGTTACATTCAGTACTTC.

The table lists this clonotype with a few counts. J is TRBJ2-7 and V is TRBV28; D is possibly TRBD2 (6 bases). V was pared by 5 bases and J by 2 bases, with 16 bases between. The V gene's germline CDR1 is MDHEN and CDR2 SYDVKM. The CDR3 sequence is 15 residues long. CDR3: CASSPFGRGAYEQYF. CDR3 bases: TGTGCCAGCAGTCCATTTGGGCGGGGAGCCTACGAGCAGTACTTC.

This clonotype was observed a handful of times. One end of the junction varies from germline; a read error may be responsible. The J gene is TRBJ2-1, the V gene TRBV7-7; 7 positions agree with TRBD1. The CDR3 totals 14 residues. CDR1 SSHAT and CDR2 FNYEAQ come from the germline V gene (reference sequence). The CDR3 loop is CASSPATGNNEQFF. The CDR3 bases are TGTGCTAGCAGCCCCGCGACAGGGAACAATGAGCAGTTCTTC.

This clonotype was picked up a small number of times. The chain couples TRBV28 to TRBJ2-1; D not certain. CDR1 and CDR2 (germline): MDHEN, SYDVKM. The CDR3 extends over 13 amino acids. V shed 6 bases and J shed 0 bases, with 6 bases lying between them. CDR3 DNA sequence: TGTGCCAGCAGGGCCTACTCCTACAATGAGCAGTTCTTC. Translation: CASRAYSYNEQFF.